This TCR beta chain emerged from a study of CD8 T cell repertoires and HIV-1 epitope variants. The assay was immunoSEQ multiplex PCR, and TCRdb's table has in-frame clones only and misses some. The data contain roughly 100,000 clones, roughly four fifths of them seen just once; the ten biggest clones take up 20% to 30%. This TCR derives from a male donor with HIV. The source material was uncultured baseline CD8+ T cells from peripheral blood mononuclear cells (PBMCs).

CDR3 sequence (DNA): TGTGCCAGCAGCAGTAGCCGGGACATCGAGGGCTCCTACAATGAGCAGTTCTTC. Translating gives CASSSSRDIEGSYNEQFF. The V gene is TRBV5-6, the J gene TRBJ2-1; possible D gene TRBD1, 6 bases. Looked up from germline, CDR1 is SGHDT and CDR2 is YYEEEE. The CDR3 extends over 18 amino acids. V gave up 4 bases and J gave up 0 bases, with 20 bases separating them.